The T cell receptor (beta chain) described here comes from a study of T cell repertoires in cytomegalovirus infection. Study-wide context: Public TCR beta signatures indicated both CMV infection and matching HLA type.

The CDR3 has 18 amino acids. The germline CDR1 and CDR2 sequences are MNHNY and SVGAGI (reference sequence). With 2 bases clipped from V and 3 bases from J, the junction kept 11 bases outside the gene matches. TCRdb reprocessed the reads with MiXCR, giving one entry per CDR3 protein. The sample lists more than 45,000 distinct CDR3 sequences; 33% were seen once. Whole-study findings and limits: Based on cumulative public TCR beta family frequency, carriers of CMV plus the relevant HLA were identified. Dominant in the ex vivo response were TCR beta clonotypes restricted by HLA-C and specific for CMV.

About this clonotype: Its antigen is as yet unknown.

J is TRBJ2-7 and V is TRBV6-6; 12 bases align to TRBD2. Sequencing was carried out using PBMCs, sequenced either directly or after in vitro stimulation (not recorded which). This TCR was recovered from a human donor in good health (CMV status not recorded). Some clones in this sample may be carry-over from other donors' samples. Here the CDR3 DNA reads TGTGCCAGCAGTTACCCGGGGCGACTAGCGGGGGCCCACTACGAGCAGTACTTC. This codes for CASSYPGRLAGAHYEQYF.